This TCR beta chain appears in the sequencing data of a study of blood T cell repertoires in COVID-19. Study-level information: Sites across the United States, Italy and Spain contributed samples from acute and convalescent COVID-19. Sample material is recorded as cDNA or gDNA derived from T cells, B-cell-depleted T cells, or PBMCs.

In the authors' methods: How many nucleated cells were present was estimated from reference gene primer amplification. Data came from immunoSEQ multiplex PCR; TCRdb stores just in-frame clones and leaves some out. The V and J calls and clone size are taken from that table; D and trimming were inferred from the DNA. The table shows about 57,000 clones, with 70% to 85% occurring only once. Unmatched junction bases numbered 3, after V lost 10 bases and J lost 1 base. Germline V lookup: CDR1 SEHNR, CDR2 FQNEAQ (reference sequence). This CDR3 comprises 12 residues. The clonotype was recovered from a man in his sixties with acute or convalescent COVID-19. The sequencing input was peripheral blood. The V gene is TRBV7-9, the J gene TRBJ1-1; 7 bases line up with TRBD1. CDR3 nucleotide sequence: TGTGCCATTACAGGGGAGAACACTGAAGCTTTCTTT. Translated: CAITGENTEAFF.